The 20 T cell receptor beta chains below were found in one sample sequenced in a study of a mutant IDH1 vaccine in newly diagnosed glioma. Time point noted: week 23, last vaccination. All doses held 300 ug of mutant IDH1 20-mer peptide, with topical imiquimod. What these receptors recognize is not known. The assay was immunoSEQ multiplex PCR, and TCRdb's table has in-frame clones only and misses some. Counted here are about 55,000 clones, about four fifths occurring once; the ten biggest clones make up 6.2%. The sample was PBMCs, taken from a glioma patient whose treatment included an IDH1 peptide vaccine. The source of these receptors is a man between 40 and 49 years old with glioma.

V and J are TRBV25-1 and TRBJ1-6; D is unclear. This CDR3 contains 14 residues. CDR1 is MGHDK, CDR2 SYGVNS, per germline. Trimming took off 2 bases at V and 0 bases at J, with 2 bases between the two ends. The CDR3 region has the DNA TGTGCCAGCAGTGAAAGCTCCTATAATTCACCCCTCCACTTT. Encoded protein: CASSESSYNSPLHF.

CDR3 residues: CASSLDLAATDTQYF. The CDR3 nucleotides read TGTGCCAGCAGCTTAGACTTAGCGGCCACAGATACGCAGTATTTT. The genes are TRBV7-2 and TRBJ2-3; perhaps TRBD2 as D (6 bases). The CDR3 is made up of 15 amino acids. Germline V gene sequence: CDR1 SGHTA, CDR2 FQGNSA. V dropped 1 base and J dropped 2 bases, with 10 bases sitting between them.

The genes are TRBV2 and TRBJ2-7, with D perhaps matching TRBD1 (6 bases). The V end lost 6 bases, the J end lost 4 bases, and 16 bases lay between the germline ends. Germline V gene lookup returns CDR1 SNHLY and CDR2 FYNNEI. The CDR3 is 14 amino acids. The CDR3 reads CASSYETGPYEQYF. The CDR3 coding sequence is TGTGCCAGCAGCTACGAGACAGGTCCTTACGAGCAGTACTTC.

The chain carries TRBV4-2 and TRBJ2-6; maybe TRBD1 (6 bases). V lost 4 bases, J lost 0 bases, and 16 bases lay in between. Germline V gives CDR1 LGHNA, CDR2 YNFKEQ. This CDR3 comprises 18 residues. The CDR3 spells CASSPRGTVNSGANVLTF. CDR3 in DNA: TGTGCCAGCAGCCCGAGGGGGACGGTAAACTCTGGGGCCAACGTCCTGACTTTC.

Here the CDR3 DNA reads TGTGCCAGCCGCGGGACAGGCGCGAACACCGGGGAGCTGTTTTTT. Amino acids: CASRGTGANTGELFF. The genes are TRBV7-6 and TRBJ2-2; 8 nucleotides match TRBD1. Germline trimming cut 8 bases from V and 0 bases from J; bases unmatched to any gene: 5. The CDR3 loop spans 15 amino acids. Germline values: CDR1 SGHVS, CDR2 FNYEAQ. Complete variable domain (other parts from reference TRBV7-6 and TRBJ2-2): GAGVSQSPRYKVTKRGQDVALRCDPISGHVSLYWYRQALGQGPEFLTYFNYEAQQDKSGLPNDRFSAERPEGSISTLTIQRTEQRDSAMYRCASRGTGANTGELFFGEGSRLTVL.

The rearrangement links TRBV5-1 to TRBJ1-1; D call uncertain. V lost 5 bases to trimming and J lost 1 base, with 6 bases between them. The CDR3 contains 12 residues. Germline V gives CDR1 SGHRS, CDR2 YFSETQ. This chain's CDR3 is CASRMANTEAFF. CDR3 DNA sequence: TGCGCCAGCAGAATGGCGAACACTGAAGCTTTCTTT. Together with reference TRBV5-1 and TRBJ1-1, the CDR3 gives the full variable domain: KAGVTQTPRYLIKTRGQQVTLSCSPISGHRSVSWYQQTPGQGLQFLFEYFSETQRNKGNFPGRFSGRQFSNSRSEMNVSTLELGDSALYLCASRMANTEAFFGQGTRLTVV.

This clone was seen more than once but under ten times. This chain joins TRBV2 and TRBJ2-6; 8 bases align to TRBD1. Trimming removed 8 bases from V and 4 bases from J; junction bases left unmatched: 7. The CDR3 sequence is 15 residues long. Germline CDR1 and CDR2: SNHLY and FYNNEI. The CDR3 region is CASGTGLGGANVLTF. CDR3 nucleotides: TGTGCCAGCGGGACAGGACTTGGCGGGGCCAACGTCCTGACTTTC. The full variable domain, with the rest looked up from reference TRBV2 and TRBJ2-6, is EPEVTQTPSHQVTQMGQEVILRCVPISNHLYFYWYRQILGQKVEFLVSFYNNEISEKSEIFDDQFSVERPDGSNFTLKIRSTKLEDSAMYFCASGTGLGGANVLTFGAGSRLTVL.

The chain is built from TRBV5-4 and TRBJ1-6, with D maybe TRBD1 (5 bases). Germline lookup yields CDR1 SGHNT and CDR2 YYREEE (reference sequence). V lost 2 bases, J lost 7 bases, and 7 bases lay in between. This CDR3 spans 13 amino acids. CDR3 nucleotides: TGTGCCAGCAGCTTACAGGCCAATTCACCCCTCCACTTT. Translating it yields CASSLQANSPLHF.

This sequence joins TRBV30 and TRBJ2-5, with TRBD2 identical over 15 bases. The germline V gene has CDR1 GTSNPN and CDR2 SVGIG (reference sequence). The CDR3 extends over 16 amino acids. V dropped 3 bases and J dropped 2; count of bases not matched to a gene: 4. For the CDR3, the DNA is TGTGCCTGGAGCGGACTAGCGGGGGGGCCGCAAGAGACCCAGTACTTC. Residues: CAWSGLAGGPQETQYF.

The V gene is TRBV4-1, the J gene TRBJ1-6, with D maybe TRBD1 (6 bases). Germline CDR1 MGHRA, CDR2 YSYEKL. There are 16 residues in the CDR3. V gave up 1 base and J gave up 10 bases, with 17 bases separating them. CDR3 sequence reads: CASSQGPGRGGSPLHF. The CDR3 DNA sequence: TGCGCCAGCAGCCAAGGGCCCGGCAGGGGAGGGTCACCCCTCCACTTT.

The chain has TRBV5-6 and TRBJ1-2; D uncertain. Trimming took 2 bases from V and 4 from J, leaving 9 bases between them. The V gene's germline CDR1 is SGHDT and CDR2 YYEEEE. This CDR3 contains 13 residues. CDR3 sequence: CASSLTVVYGYTF. For the CDR3, the DNA is TGTGCCAGCAGCTTAACGGTAGTCTATGGCTACACCTTC.

The gene calls are TRBV6-5 and TRBJ2-5; 8 bases are shared with TRBD2. The V segment lost 7 bases and the J segment 1 base; nucleotides outside the gene matches: 8. CDR1 is MNHEY, CDR2 SVGAGI, per germline. This CDR3 contains 15 residues. The CDR3 protein is CASMNFGGVQETQYF. The CDR3 region has the DNA TGTGCCAGCATGAACTTCGGGGGGGTCCAAGAGACCCAGTACTTC.

The CDR3 nucleotides read TGTGCCAGCAGCGGAGGGTTCTCATCCTACGAGCAGTACTTC. Amino acid sequence: CASSGGFSSYEQYF. J is TRBJ2-7 and V is TRBV7-8; maybe TRBD2 (6 bases). From germline, CDR1 is SGHVS and CDR2 FQNEAQ. Between the trimmed V and J ends, which lost 5 bases and 1 base, there was a span of 12 bases. The CDR3 contains 14 residues.

The chain employs TRBV2 and TRBJ1-2; tentatively, D is TRBD1 (6 bases). V dropped 10 bases and J dropped 5 bases, with 20 bases sitting between them. CDR3 length: 14 residues. Germline loops: CDR1 SNHLY, CDR2 FYNNEI. The CDR3 loop reads CATSPRGWGYGYTF. DNA for the CDR3: TGTGCCACCTCTCCAAGGGGGTGGGGGTATGGCTACACCTTC.

V usage is TRBV2 and J usage is TRBJ1-5, with 9 bases identical to TRBD1. CDR1 SNHLY and CDR2 FYNNEI come from the germline V gene. Trimming removed 6 bases from V and 7 bases from J; junction bases left unmatched: 7. The CDR3 has 14 amino acids. Here the CDR3 reads CASSQGQGSQPQHF. The CDR3 DNA follows: TGTGCCAGCAGCCAGGGACAGGGTAGCCAGCCCCAGCATTTT.

This clone was picked up a small number of times. The chain has TRBV6-5 and TRBJ2-3; D call uncertain. The CDR3 has 16 residues. Trimming removed 3 bases at V and 0 bases at J, with 13 bases between. The germline V gene encodes CDR1 MNHEY and CDR2 SVGAGI. The CDR3 DNA follows: TGTGCCAGCAGTTATTCGCCTAGACCTAGCACAGATACGCAGTATTTT. This sequence encodes CASSYSPRPSTDTQYF.

This chain uses TRBV2 with TRBJ1-1; TRBD1 matches at 9 bases. V was pared by 6 bases and J by 11 bases, with 7 bases of the junction left unmatched. From germline, CDR1 is SNHLY and CDR2 FYNNEI. The CDR3 is 12 amino acids. The CDR3 DNA reads as TGTGCCAGCAGCCCTCGGACAGGGGCGGCTTTCTTT. Protein product: CASSPRTGAAFF.

J is TRBJ1-4 and V is TRBV6-5, with a weak D call TRBD1 (5 bases). Germline CDR1 is MNHEY and CDR2 is SVGAGI. V was cut by 0 bases and J by 3 bases, with 8 bases left in between. The CDR3 is 15 residues long. CDR3 sequence reads: CASSYSGAANEKLFF. CDR3 DNA sequence: TGTGCCAGCAGTTACTCCGGGGCGGCTAATGAAAAACTGTTTTTT.

Details on this clone: One end of the junction does not line up with germline, which may come from a read error. The rearrangement joins TRBV7-7 to TRBJ2-5; tentative D call: TRBD2 (6 bases). This CDR3 contains 15 residues. Germline CDR1 SSHAT, CDR2 FNYEAQ (reference sequence). The CDR3 nucleotides read TGTGCTAGCAGCTTAGGCGGCGGGGATGAAGAGACCCAGTACTTC. Its translation: CASSLGGGDEETQYF.

V is TRBV4-1 and J is TRBJ1-5; maybe TRBD1 (5 bases). Germline assignment: CDR1 MGHRA and CDR2 YSYEKL. The V gene lost 3 bases and the J gene lost 2 bases, with 23 bases spanning the gap. This CDR3 is built from 19 residues. The CDR3 here is CASSQPILRRDLRNQPQHF. CDR3 nucleotide sequence: TGCGCCAGCAGCCAGCCCATTCTCCGGCGGGACCTTCGCAATCAGCCCCAGCATTTT.